This T cell receptor beta chain was identified during a study of cytomegalovirus exposure and HLA in healthy donors. Across the whole study: There were about 85 million unique TCRs (from HLA-typed donors) in an early data release. Study findings and constraints: Reports state that TCR beta sequences accurately predicted most subjects' HLA-A and HLA-B alleles. Among immune exposure information, only CMV serostatus was available.

In this sample, this clone turned up a few times. Its target is not known. V gave up 4 bases and J gave up 0 bases; unmatched junction bases: 4. CDR3 size: 16 residues. Germline values: CDR1 SGHDT, CDR2 YYEEEE. Researchers ran the PCR with 60 Vbeta and 13 Jbeta primers. The protocol was immunoSEQ multiplex PCR, while the TCRdb copy is restricted to in-frame clones and leaves out a portion. The sample lists 99,000 or so clones, roughly 13% occurring once. This clonotype originated in a man between 40 and 49 years old in good health and CMV-seropositive. The chain uses TRBV5-6 and TRBJ2-3, with 11 positions matching TRBD2. Sequencing used PBMCs. The CDR3 coding sequence is TGTGCCAGCAGCAGAAGACTAGCGGGGAGCACAGATACGCAGTATTTT. This codes for CASSRRLAGSTDTQYF. The full variable domain, with the rest looked up from reference TRBV5-6 and TRBJ2-3, is DAGVTQSPTHLIKTRGQQVTLRCSPKSGHDTVSWYQQALGQGPQFIFQYYEEEERQRGNFPDRFSGHQFPNYSSELNVNALLLGDSALYLCASSRRLAGSTDTQYFGPGTRLTVL.